This T cell receptor (beta chain) came from a study of cytomegalovirus exposure and HLA in healthy donors. The sample holds a few counts of this clone. The PCR used 60 Vbeta and 13 Jbeta primers. The method was immunoSEQ multiplex PCR; TCRdb's version includes in-frame clones alone and lacks a portion of them. The sample records some 150,000 clones, approximately 80% being singletons. Germline loops: CDR1 KGHSH, CDR2 LQKENI. This CDR3 is built from 17 residues. Trimming shortened V by 3 bases and J by 4 bases, and 21 bases separated the two germline ends. This chain uses TRBV18 with TRBJ1-1, with D perhaps matching TRBD1 (5 bases). This TCR was sampled from a woman aged 40 to 55 in good health and CMV-seropositive. The specimen was PBMCs. CDR3 sequence reads: CASSPGPGRAERTEAFF. CDR3 nucleotide sequence: TGTGCCAGCTCACCCGGGCCCGGCAGGGCCGAGCGCACTGAAGCTTTCTTT.